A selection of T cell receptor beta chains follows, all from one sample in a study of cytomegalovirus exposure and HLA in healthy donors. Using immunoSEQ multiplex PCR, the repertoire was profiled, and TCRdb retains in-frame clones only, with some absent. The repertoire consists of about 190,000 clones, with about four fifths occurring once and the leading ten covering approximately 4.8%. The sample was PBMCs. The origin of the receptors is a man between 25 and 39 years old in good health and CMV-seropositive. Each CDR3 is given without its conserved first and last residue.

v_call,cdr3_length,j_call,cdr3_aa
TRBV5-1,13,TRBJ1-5,ASSLKGAHSQPQH
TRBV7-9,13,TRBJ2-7,ASSFRGAGSYEQY
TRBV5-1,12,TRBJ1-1,ASSAGLDTLGTF
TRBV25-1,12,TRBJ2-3,ATLGELPPDTQY
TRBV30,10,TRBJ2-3,AQEAGSNTQY
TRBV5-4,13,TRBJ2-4,ASSLGTGGELFQY
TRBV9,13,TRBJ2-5,ASSSSPRYQETQY
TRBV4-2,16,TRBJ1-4,ASSPSPANRRDNEKLF
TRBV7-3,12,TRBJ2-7,ASSQDSYSYEQY
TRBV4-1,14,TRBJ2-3,ASSPASGGSTDTQY
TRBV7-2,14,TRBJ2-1,ASSYRTSGMVNEQF
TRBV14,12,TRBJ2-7,ASSHSFRDYEQY
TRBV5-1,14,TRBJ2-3,ASSLGGRGFTDTQY
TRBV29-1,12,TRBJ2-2,SVWGVGSTGELF
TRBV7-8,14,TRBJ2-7,ASSQQPGGRSYEQY
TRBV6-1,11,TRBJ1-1,ASSESAFTEAF
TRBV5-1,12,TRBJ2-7,ASSLARNSYEQY
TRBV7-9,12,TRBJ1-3,ASRRGDSGNTIY
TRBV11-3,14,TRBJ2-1,ASSASSGGSYNEQF
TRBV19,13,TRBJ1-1,ASSIGRTGGTEAF
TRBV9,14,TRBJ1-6,ASSTRDNSYNSPLH
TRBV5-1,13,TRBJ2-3,ASSLRGRITDTQY
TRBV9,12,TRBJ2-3,ASSGAPDTDTQY
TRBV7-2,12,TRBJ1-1,ASSLQQGGSEAF
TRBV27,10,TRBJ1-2,ATGQGNYGCT
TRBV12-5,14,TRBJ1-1,ASGFVVAGLAAEAF
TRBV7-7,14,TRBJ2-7,ASSPSVAVALDEQY
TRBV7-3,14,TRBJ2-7,SSRAPPLAGYYEQY
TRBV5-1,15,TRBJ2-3,ASSLALAGGRTDTQY
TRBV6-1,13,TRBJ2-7,ASSESSLPSYEQY
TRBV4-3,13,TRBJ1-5,ASSQWTGGPQPQH
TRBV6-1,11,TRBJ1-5,ASSQGSNQPQH
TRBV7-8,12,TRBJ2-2,ASSFGQGTGELF
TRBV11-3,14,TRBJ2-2,ASSLGLAGGGGELF